Below, 15 T cell receptor beta chains from the same sample are listed, as sequenced in a study of shared clonotypes between healthy human individuals. The naive CD8 fraction comprised CD45RO-negative cells positively selected for CCR7 and excluded terminally differentiated effector memory CD45RA+ cells. Assay: immunoSEQ multiplex PCR; the TCRdb copy retains only in-frame clones and omits some. The table lists fewer than 1 million clones, 90% to 97% of them singletons, with around 0.21% in the top ten. Sequencing was carried out using naive CD8+ T cells sorted from blood. The receptors were sampled from a man in his thirties or forties in good health.

For this clone: Other DNA sequences in this specimen translate into the identical CDR3. This rearrangement joins TRBV7-8 to TRBJ2-7; TRBD1 agrees at 10 bases. Germline V gene data show CDR1 as SGHVS and CDR2 as FQNEAQ. The CDR3 totals 15 residues. J gave up 2 bases and V 2 bases, and 3 bases lay outside the gene matches. The CDR3 DNA follows: TGTGCCAGCAGCTTAACCGGGACAGGGGCCTACGAGCAGTACTTC. Translation gives CASSLTGTGAYEQYF.

A single count supports this clone. This sample includes further DNA sequences coding for the same CDR3. The V and J genes are TRBV11-2 and TRBJ2-7; 11 nucleotides agree with TRBD2. With V trimmed by 5 bases and J by 0 bases, 3 bases remained unmatched. Germline values: CDR1 SGHAT, CDR2 FQNNGV. The CDR3 contains 15 residues. The CDR3 reads CASSPGTSGSYEQYF. Here the CDR3 DNA reads TGTGCCAGCAGCCCAGGGACTAGCGGCTCCTACGAGCAGTACTTC.

This clone showed up just once. The rearrangement links TRBV7-9 to TRBJ2-2; D is undetermined. V lost 6 bases and J 1 base, leaving 12 bases between the germline ends. The CDR3 loop spans 15 amino acids. Germline CDR1 is SEHNR and CDR2 is FQNEAQ (reference sequence). CDR3 residues: CASRLVLRNTGELFF. The CDR3 DNA follows: TGTGCCAGCAGGCTCGTGTTAAGGAACACCGGGGAGCTGTTTTTT.

The chain is built from TRBV6-1 and TRBJ2-1; D not resolved. Per the germline V gene, CDR1 is MNHNS and CDR2 is SASEGT. The CDR3 sequence is 16 residues long. The germline V and J ends were trimmed by 3 bases and 2 bases, with 14 bases remaining between them. CDR3 sequence reads: CASSERSRPPYNEQFF. CDR3 nucleotide sequence: TGTGCCAGCAGTGAGCGGTCACGGCCGCCCTACAATGAGCAGTTCTTC.

The gene calls are TRBV2 and TRBJ2-1; 9 bases align to TRBD2. The V gene end was trimmed by 3 bases and the J gene end by 8 bases; junction bases not matched to a gene: 14. The germline CDR1 and CDR2 sequences are SNHLY and FYNNEI. CDR3 length: 17 amino acids. The DNA for the CDR3 is TGTGCCAGCAGTGATTTGGCGGGAGGGCTATCACGCGATGAGCAGTTCTTC. This encodes CASSDLAGGLSRDEQFF.

The chain recombines TRBV15 with TRBJ2-1, with D tentatively TRBD1 (5 bases). Germline V gene data show CDR1 as LNHNV and CDR2 as YYDKDF (reference sequence). V lost 1 base and J lost 2, with 9 bases in between. The CDR3 is made up of 15 amino acids. The CDR3 region has the DNA TGTGCCACCAGCAGAGCGCAGGGAACCTACAATGAGCAGTTCTTC. Protein sequence: CATSRAQGTYNEQFF.

The V call is TRBV2, the J call TRBJ1-1; no reliable D call. Germline values: CDR1 SNHLY, CDR2 FYNNEI. V lost 1 base, J lost 0 bases, and 6 bases lay in between. This CDR3 is built from 14 residues. CDR3 residues: CASSEEAMNTEAFF. DNA for the CDR3: TGTGCCAGCAGTGAAGAGGCCATGAACACTGAAGCTTTCTTT.

V usage is TRBV5-6 and J usage is TRBJ1-1; D is undetermined. Trimming cost V 0 bases and J 6 bases, with 6 bases left between them. CDR3 size: 12 residues. The germline gives CDR1 SGHDT, CDR2 YYEEEE. The CDR3 loop is CASSLALAEAFF. DNA of the CDR3: TGTGCCAGCAGCTTGGCCCTTGCTGAAGCTTTCTTT.

This chain connects TRBV6-1 to TRBJ1-2; D uncertain. CDR1 is MNHNS, CDR2 SASEGT, per germline. The CDR3 is 12 residues long. Trimming shortened V by 6 bases and J by 7 bases, and 12 bases separated the two germline ends. The CDR3 coding sequence is TGTGCCAGCAGAAAAGGACTTTCTGGCTACACCTTC. Protein product: CASRKGLSGYTF.

This chain connects TRBV25-1 to TRBJ2-3; 7 bases are a match to TRBD1. V shed 4 bases, J shed 2 bases, and the junction held 9 bases outside the gene matches. Germline CDR1 reads MGHDK; CDR2 reads SYGVNS. The CDR3 consists of 16 residues. The DNA of the CDR3 is TGTGCCAGCAGTGTTCTGGACAGGATTCACACAGATACGCAGTATTTT. Translating it yields CASSVLDRIHTDTQYF.

V usage is TRBV27 and J usage is TRBJ1-5; D not resolved. This CDR3 has 14 amino acids. V lost 4 bases and J lost 4, with 11 bases in between. Germline V gene data show CDR1 as MNHEY and CDR2 as SMNVEV (reference sequence). DNA of the CDR3: TGTGCCAGCAGTTCACGACCGGTTAATCAGCCCCAGCATTTT. Translating it yields CASSSRPVNQPQHF.

This chain connects TRBV28 to TRBJ2-7; 9 nucleotides align to TRBD2. The CDR3 covers 16 residues. The trim removed 5 bases at V and 7 bases at J, leaving 15 bases unmatched. Germline values: CDR1 MDHEN, CDR2 SYDVKM. CDR3: CASSPAFGSGSREQYF. In DNA form, the CDR3 reads TGTGCCAGCAGTCCCGCCTTTGGTAGCGGGAGTCGGGAGCAGTACTTC.

In this sample, this clone turned up once. The chain recombines TRBV27 with TRBJ1-2; D is unresolved. CDR3 length: 15 residues. CDR1 is MNHEY, CDR2 SMNVEV, per germline (reference sequence). Trimming removed 2 bases from V and 1 base from J, with 11 bases in between. In DNA form, the CDR3 reads TGTGCCAGCAGTTTAAGAGGCAGCTATAACTATGGCTACACCTTC. Its protein is CASSLRGSYNYGYTF.

CDR3 amino acids: CASSPPAGGPKEQYF. The CDR3 DNA follows: TGTGCCAGCTCACCACCGGCGGGAGGGCCTAAAGAGCAGTACTTC. V usage is TRBV18 and J usage is TRBJ2-7; 9 bases are shared with TRBD2. Germline V CDR1 and CDR2: KGHSH, LQKENI. V dropped 0 bases and J dropped 7; count of bases not matched to a gene: 7. The CDR3 has 15 residues.

The J gene is TRBJ2-2, the V gene TRBV6-5; 8 bases are shared with TRBD2. Per the germline V gene, CDR1 is MNHEY and CDR2 is SVGAGI. The CDR3 runs to 14 residues. After removal of 7 bases from V and 4 bases from J, the junction contained 5 bases not matched to a gene. CDR3 protein: CASTPLAGTGELFF. CDR3 nucleotides: TGTGCCAGCACCCCCCTAGCGGGCACCGGGGAGCTGTTTTTT.